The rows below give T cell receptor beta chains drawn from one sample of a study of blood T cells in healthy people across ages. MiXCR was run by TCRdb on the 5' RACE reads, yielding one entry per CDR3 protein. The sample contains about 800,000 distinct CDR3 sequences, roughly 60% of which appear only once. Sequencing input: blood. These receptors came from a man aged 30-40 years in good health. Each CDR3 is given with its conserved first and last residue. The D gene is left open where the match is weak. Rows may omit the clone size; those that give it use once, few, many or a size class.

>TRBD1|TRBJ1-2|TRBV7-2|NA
TGTGCCAGCAGCCGGGGGAGGGACAGGGCGGACTATGGCTACACCTTC
CASSRGRDRADYGYTF
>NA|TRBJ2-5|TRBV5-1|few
TGCGCCAGCAGCTTCGGAGTAGCCTCAGAGACCCAGTACTTC
CASSFGVASETQYF
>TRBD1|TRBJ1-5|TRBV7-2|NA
TGTGCCAGCAGCTCAACATTCACAGGGGGTGACACTCAGCCCCAGCATTTT
CASSSTFTGGDTQPQHF
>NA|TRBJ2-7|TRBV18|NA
TGTGCCAGCTCAGTTCGGGGTCCATACCCGGGGTACGAGCAGTACTTC
CASSVRGPYPGYEQYF
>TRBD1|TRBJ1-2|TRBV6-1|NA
TGTGCCAGCAGGTCAACCGCACAGGGGGCTGACACTAACTATGGCTACACCTTC
CASRSTAQGADTNYGYTF
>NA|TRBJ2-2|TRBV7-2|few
TGTGCCAGCAGCTTCAAGCGAGTGAACACCGGGGAGCTGTTTTTT
CASSFKRVNTGELFF
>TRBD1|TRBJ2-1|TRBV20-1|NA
TGCAGTGCCCCAAGGGGGCCCTCCTACAATGAGCAGTTCTTC
CSAPRGPSYNEQFF
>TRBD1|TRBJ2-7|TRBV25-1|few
TGTGCCAGCAGTGAATATATGGGACAGGGGTTATTCGAGCAGTACTTC
CASSEYMGQGLFEQYF
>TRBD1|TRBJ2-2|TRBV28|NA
TGTGCCAGCAGTTTTGGGACAGCGAACACCGGGGAGCTGTTTTTT
CASSFGTANTGELFF
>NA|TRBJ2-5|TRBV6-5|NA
TGTGCCAGCAGTTACTCGAAAATTACCGGGATGGAGACCCAGTACTTC
CASSYSKITGMETQYF
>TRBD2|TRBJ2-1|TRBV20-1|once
TGCAGTGCCAGCGGGACTAGCGGTCACAATGAGCAGTTCTTC
CSASGTSGHNEQFF
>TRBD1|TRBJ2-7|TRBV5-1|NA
TGCGCCAGCAGCTTGATGGGACAGGGCCACGAGCAGTACTTC
CASSLMGQGHEQYF
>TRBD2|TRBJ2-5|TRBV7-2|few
TGTGCCAGCAGCTTAGGACTAGCGGGGCGAGAGACCCAGTACTTC
CASSLGLAGRETQYF
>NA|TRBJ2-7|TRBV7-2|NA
TGTGCCAGCAGCAGTTATGGGAATACCTACGAGCAGTACTTC
CASSSYGNTYEQYF
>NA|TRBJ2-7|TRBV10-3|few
TGTGCCATCAGTGAGTCCTCCTACGAGCAGTACTTC
CAISESSYEQYF
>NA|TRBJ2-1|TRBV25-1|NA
TGTGCCAGCAGTGATGAGGAACTCCGACTAGGGGCCTACAATGAGCAGTTCTTC
CASSDEELRLGAYNEQFF
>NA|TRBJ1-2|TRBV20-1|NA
TGCAGTGCTAGAAGGTTCGCAGGAGACAGCTACACCTTC
CSARRFAGDSYTF
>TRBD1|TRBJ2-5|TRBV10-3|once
TGTGCCATCAGTGACTGGGACAGGGACGAGGAGACCCAGTACTTC
CAISDWDRDEETQYF
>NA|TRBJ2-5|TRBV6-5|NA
TGTGCCAGCACGCCATCGTCAAGTCAAATGGGGCGGACCCAGTACTTC
CASTPSSSQMGRTQYF
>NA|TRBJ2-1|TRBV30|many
TGTGCCGGGAGTGTAGGAGGGGAGCAGTTCTTC
CAGSVGGEQFF
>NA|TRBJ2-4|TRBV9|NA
TGTGCCAGCAGCGTAGGAGGAGACGGCCCCATTCAGTACTTC
CASSVGGDGPIQYF
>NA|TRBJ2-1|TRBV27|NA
TGTGCCAGCAGTTTTTCGAGGGAGTACAATGAGCAGTTCTTC
CASSFSREYNEQFF
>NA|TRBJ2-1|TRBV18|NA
TGTGCCAGCTCACCACGGGGGGGCCCTTCGAATGAGCAGTTCTTC
CASSPRGGPSNEQFF
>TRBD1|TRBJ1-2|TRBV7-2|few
TGTGCCAGCAGCCCTCCCGGGACAGTGAACTATGGCTACACCTTC
CASSPPGTVNYGYTF
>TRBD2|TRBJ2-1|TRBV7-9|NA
TGTGCCAGCTCGGGGGGACTAGAGGTCCCCAATGAGCAGTTCTTC
CASSGGLEVPNEQFF
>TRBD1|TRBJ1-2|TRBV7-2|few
TGTGCCAGCAGCTCAAATCAGGGGGGGGCCTACACCTTC
CASSSNQGGAYTF
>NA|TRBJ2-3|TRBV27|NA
TGTGCCACACCCTTTTGGGGAAGCGAGTTCGGCACAGATACGCAGTATTTT
CATPFWGSEFGTDTQYF
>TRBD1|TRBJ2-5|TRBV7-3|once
TGTGCCAGCAGCTTTACCGGGACAGGGCTTGAGACCCAGTACTTC
CASSFTGTGLETQYF
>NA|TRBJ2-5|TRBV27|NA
TGTGCCAGCAGTTTTCGGGCGGGTGATGGTCAGCAGTACTTC
CASSFRAGDGQQYF
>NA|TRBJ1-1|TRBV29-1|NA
TGCAGCGTTGTAAGGGGAGGAAACACTGAAGCTTTCTTT
CSVVRGGNTEAFF
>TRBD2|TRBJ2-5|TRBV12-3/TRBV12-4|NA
TGTGCCAGCAGCCACTTAGCGGGATCTCAAGAGACCCAGTACTTC
CASSHLAGSQETQYF
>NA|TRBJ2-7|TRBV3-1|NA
TGTGCCAGCAGCGCCCGGGACGCCGCCTACGAGCAGTACTTC
CASSARDAAYEQYF
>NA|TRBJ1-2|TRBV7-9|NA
TGTGCCAGCACCCTCGACAGCGCCGCAAACTATGGCTACACCTTC
CASTLDSAANYGYTF
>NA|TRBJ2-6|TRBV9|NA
TGTGCCAGCAGCCAGGGGAGGGCTGGGGCCAACGTCCTGACTTTC
CASSQGRAGANVLTF
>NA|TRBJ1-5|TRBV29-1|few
TGCAGCGTGGCGACAGCGTCGGGCAATCAGCCCCAGCATTTT
CSVATASGNQPQHF
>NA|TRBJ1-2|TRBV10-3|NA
TGTGCCATCAGTGAAGGGAGCTATGGCTACACCTTC
CAISEGSYGYTF
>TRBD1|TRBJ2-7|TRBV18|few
TGTGCCAGCTCACCACGATCTGGGACAGGGGGCGTCGAGCAGTACTTC
CASSPRSGTGGVEQYF
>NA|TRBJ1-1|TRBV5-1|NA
TGCGCCAGCAGCTTGGCTGGGGGGCTTACTGAAGCTTTCTTT
CASSLAGGLTEAFF
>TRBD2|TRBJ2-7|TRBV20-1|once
TGCAGTGCTAGAGATTTGAGTCTAGCGGGAGGGCCCGTCTCCTACGAGCAGTACTTC
CSARDLSLAGGPVSYEQYF
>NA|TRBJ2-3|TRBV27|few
TGTGCCAGCAGGAGGGAAGCTAGCACAGATACGCAGTATTTT
CASRREASTDTQYF
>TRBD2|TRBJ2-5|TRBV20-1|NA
TGCAGTGCTTCCAAGCGGGGGACGACCCACCTGGAGCAGTACTTC
CSASKRGTTHLEQYF